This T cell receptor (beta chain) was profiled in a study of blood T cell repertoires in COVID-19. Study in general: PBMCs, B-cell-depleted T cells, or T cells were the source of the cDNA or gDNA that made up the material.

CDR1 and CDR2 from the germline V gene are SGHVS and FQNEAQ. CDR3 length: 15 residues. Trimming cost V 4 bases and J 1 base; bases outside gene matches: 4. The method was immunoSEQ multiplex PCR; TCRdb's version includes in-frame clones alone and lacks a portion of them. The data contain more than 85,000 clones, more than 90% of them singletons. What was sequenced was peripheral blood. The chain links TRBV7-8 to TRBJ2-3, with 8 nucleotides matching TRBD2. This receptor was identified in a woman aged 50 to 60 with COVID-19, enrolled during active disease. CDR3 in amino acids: CASSSGLARTDTQYF. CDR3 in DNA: TGTGCCAGCAGCTCTGGACTAGCCCGCACAGATACGCAGTATTTT.